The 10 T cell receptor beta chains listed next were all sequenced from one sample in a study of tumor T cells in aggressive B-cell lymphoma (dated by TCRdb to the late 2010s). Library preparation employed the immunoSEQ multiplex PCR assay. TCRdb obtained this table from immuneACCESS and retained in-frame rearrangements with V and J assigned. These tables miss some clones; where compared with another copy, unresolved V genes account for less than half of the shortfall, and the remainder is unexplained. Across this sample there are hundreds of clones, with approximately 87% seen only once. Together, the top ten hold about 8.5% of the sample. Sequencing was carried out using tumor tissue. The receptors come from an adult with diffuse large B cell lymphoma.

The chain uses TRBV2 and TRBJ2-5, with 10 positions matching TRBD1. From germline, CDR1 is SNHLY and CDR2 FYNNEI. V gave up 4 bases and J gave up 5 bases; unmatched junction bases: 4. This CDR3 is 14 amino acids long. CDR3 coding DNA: TGTGCCAGCAGTGTCGGACAGGGGGGTGAGACCCAGTACTTC. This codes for CASSVGQGGETQYF.

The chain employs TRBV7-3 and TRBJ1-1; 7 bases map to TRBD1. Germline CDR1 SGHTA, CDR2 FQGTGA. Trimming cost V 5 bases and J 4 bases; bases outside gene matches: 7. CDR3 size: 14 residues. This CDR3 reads CASSPWTGSTEAFF. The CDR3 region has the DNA TGTGCCAGCAGCCCCTGGACAGGAAGCACTGAAGCTTTCTTT.

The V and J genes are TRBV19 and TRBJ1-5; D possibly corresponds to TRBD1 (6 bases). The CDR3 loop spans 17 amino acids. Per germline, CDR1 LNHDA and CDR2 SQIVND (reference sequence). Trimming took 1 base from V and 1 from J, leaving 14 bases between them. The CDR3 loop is CASSIAGGSASNQPQHF. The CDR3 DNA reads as TGTGCCAGTAGTATAGCGGGGGGCAGTGCGAGCAATCAGCCCCAGCATTTT.

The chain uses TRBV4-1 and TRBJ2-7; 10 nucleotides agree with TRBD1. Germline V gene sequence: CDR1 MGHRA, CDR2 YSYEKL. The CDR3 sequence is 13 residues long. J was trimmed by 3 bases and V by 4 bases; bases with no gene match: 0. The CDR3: CASSRDRGYEQYF. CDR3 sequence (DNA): TGCGCCAGCAGCCGGGACAGGGGCTACGAGCAGTACTTC.

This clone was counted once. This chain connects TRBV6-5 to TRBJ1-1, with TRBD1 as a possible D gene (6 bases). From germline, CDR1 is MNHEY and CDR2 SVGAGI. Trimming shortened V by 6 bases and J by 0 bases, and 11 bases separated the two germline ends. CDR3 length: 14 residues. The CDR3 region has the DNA TGTGCCAGCAGCCCCGACAGGATGAACACTGAAGCTTTCTTT. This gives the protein CASSPDRMNTEAFF.

The CDR3 loop reads CASWGGETQYF. In DNA form, the CDR3 reads TGTGCCAGCTGGGGGGGAGAGACCCAGTACTTC. The V call is TRBV2, the J call TRBJ2-5, with 7 bases lining up with TRBD2. CDR3 length: 11 amino acids. Per germline, CDR1 SNHLY and CDR2 FYNNEI. V dropped 8 bases and J dropped 4; count of bases not matched to a gene: 1.

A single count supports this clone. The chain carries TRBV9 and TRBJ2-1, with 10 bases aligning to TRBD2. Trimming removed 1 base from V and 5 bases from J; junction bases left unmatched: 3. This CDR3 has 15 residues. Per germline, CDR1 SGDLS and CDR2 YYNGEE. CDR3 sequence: CASSVSGGAHNEQFF. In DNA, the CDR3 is TGTGCCAGCAGCGTAAGCGGGGGGGCCCACAATGAGCAGTTCTTC.

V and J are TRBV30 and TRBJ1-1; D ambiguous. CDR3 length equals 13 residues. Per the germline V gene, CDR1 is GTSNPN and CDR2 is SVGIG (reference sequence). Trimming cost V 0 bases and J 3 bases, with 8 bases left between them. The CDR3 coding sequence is TGTGCCTGGAGTGTCCTCCGGGACACTGAAGCTTTCTTT. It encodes CAWSVLRDTEAFF.

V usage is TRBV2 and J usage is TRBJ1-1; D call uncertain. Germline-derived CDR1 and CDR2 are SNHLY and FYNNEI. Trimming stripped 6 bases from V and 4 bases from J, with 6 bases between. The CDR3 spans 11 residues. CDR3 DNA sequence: TGTGCCAGCAGGAGGTCCACTGAAGCTTTCTTT. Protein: CASRRSTEAFF.

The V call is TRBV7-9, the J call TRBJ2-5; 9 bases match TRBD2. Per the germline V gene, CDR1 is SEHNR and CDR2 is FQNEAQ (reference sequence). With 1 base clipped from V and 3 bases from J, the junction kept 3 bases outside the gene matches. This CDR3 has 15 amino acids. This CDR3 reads CASSLEQRGEETQYF. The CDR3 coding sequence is TGTGCCAGCAGCTTAGAGCAGCGGGGGGAAGAGACCCAGTACTTC.